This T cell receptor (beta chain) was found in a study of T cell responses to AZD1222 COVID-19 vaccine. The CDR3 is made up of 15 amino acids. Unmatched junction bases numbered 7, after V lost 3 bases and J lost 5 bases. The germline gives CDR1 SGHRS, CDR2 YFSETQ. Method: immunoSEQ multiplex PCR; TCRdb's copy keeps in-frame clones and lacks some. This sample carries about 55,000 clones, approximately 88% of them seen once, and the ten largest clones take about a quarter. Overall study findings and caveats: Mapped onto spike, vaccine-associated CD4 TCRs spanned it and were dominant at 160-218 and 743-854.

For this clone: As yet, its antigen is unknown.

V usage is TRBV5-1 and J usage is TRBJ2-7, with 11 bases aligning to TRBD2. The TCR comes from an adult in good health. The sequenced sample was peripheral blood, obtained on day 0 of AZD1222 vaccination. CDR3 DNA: TGCGCCAGCAGCTCAACTAGCGGGAGTTACAACGAGCAGTACTTC. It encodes CASSSTSGSYNEQYF.